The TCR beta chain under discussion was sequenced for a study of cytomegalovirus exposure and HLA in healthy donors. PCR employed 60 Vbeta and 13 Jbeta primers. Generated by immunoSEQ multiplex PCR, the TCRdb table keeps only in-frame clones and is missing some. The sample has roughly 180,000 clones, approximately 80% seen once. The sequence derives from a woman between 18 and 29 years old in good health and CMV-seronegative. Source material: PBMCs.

The CDR3, as DNA: TGCGCCAGCAGTGGTAACAGATCCAATCAGCCCCAGCATTTT. It translates to CASSGNRSNQPQHF. The V call is TRBV4-1, the J call TRBJ1-5; D unclear. Germline V gene sequence: CDR1 MGHRA, CDR2 YSYEKL. CDR3 length: 14 residues. Trimming pared 6 bases from V and 3 bases from J, leaving 12 bases between.